These 5 T cell receptor beta chains originate from one sample sequenced in a study of T-cell memory formation after mild COVID-19. One entry per CDR3 protein, called by TCRdb with MiXCR from the 5' RACE reads. Of around 420,000 distinct CDR3 sequences listed, 20% to 25% are singletons. The source material was PBMCs or a T cell subset sorted from them (not recorded which). The origin of the receptors is an adult woman who had mild COVID-19 (a few samples of this study predate the infection). Cell type and time point are not known.

V gene TRBV5-5 combines with J gene TRBJ2-5; D unclear. The CDR3 runs to 15 residues. The V end lost 4 bases, the J end lost 4 bases, and 17 bases lay between the germline ends. Germline lookup yields CDR1 SGHKS and CDR2 YYEKEE (reference sequence). The CDR3 DNA reads TGTGCCAGCAGCCGCTTAGGTGCTGCCGTAGAGACCCAGTACTTC. Translating it yields CASSRLGAAVETQYF.

This chain joins TRBV6-2 or TRBV6-3 and TRBJ2-6; 7 bases fit TRBD1. This CDR3 region has 19 residues. V gave up 8 bases and J gave up 2 bases; unmatched junction bases: 18. Germline V gene sequence: CDR1 MNHEY, CDR2 SVGEGT. The CDR3 coding sequence is TGTGCCAGCGGGGCGTTTATCACAGGGGCTTCGCCTGGGGCCAACGTCCTGACTTTC. This encodes CASGAFITGASPGANVLTF.

This clonotype was counted only a few times. The rearrangement uses TRBV6-5 and TRBJ2-3; 8 positions agree with TRBD1. With V trimmed by 2 bases and J by 0 bases, 10 bases remained unmatched. The CDR3 length is 18 residues. Germline V gives CDR1 MNHEY, CDR2 SVGAGI. CDR3 in amino acids: CASSYGRGRVSSTDTQYF. In DNA form, the CDR3 reads TGTGCCAGCAGTTACGGCAGGGGGCGAGTCTCAAGCACAGATACGCAGTATTTT.

This clonotype was seen a few times. The chain's CDR3 is CAWNGWSSYGYTF. The CDR3 nucleotides read TGTGCCTGGAATGGGTGGTCCTCCTATGGCTACACCTTC. The chain has TRBV30 and TRBJ1-2; no firm D call. Per germline, CDR1 GTSNPN and CDR2 SVGIG (reference sequence). CDR3 length equals 13 residues. Between the trimmed V and J ends, which lost 4 bases and 4 bases, there was a span of 13 bases.

This chain connects TRBV7-8 to TRBJ1-4; D remains ambiguous. The V gene lost 1 base and the J gene lost 3 bases, with 6 bases spanning the gap. CDR3 length: 14 residues. Germline CDR1 is SGHVS and CDR2 is FQNEAQ. Here the CDR3 reads CASSLGRANEKLFF. The DNA for the CDR3 is TGTGCCAGCAGCTTAGGTCGAGCTAATGAAAAACTGTTTTTT.